What follows describes a single T cell receptor (beta chain). Its antigen remains unidentified. Using a J-beta primer mix together with a sample-barcoded 5' primer, a second PCR was run for about 6 to 11 cycles. Every sample gave at least 2.5 million paired-end reads containing CDR3. MiXCR, run by TCRdb on the 5' RACE reads, gives a single entry per CDR3 protein. The profile covers about a million distinct CDR3 sequences, with just over 50% appearing a single time and around a fifth taken by the ten largest. The data were taken from a study of blood T cells in healthy people across ages. Overall study results and limits: Diversity of TCR beta per million T cells declined in a roughly linear way with age. Changes seen in expanded clonotypes were possibly confounded by donor CMV status left unknown.

Donation came from healthy Caucasian individuals in Russia who were aged about 6 to 95. With 7 bases removed from V and 5 bases from J, the gap between germline ends came to 14 bases. The CDR3 loop spans 13 amino acids. Per germline, CDR1 MNHEY and CDR2 SVGEGT. The sequence was obtained from a woman aged 60-75 years in good health. The chain is built from TRBV6-2 or TRBV6-3 and TRBJ2-5; D call uncertain. The source material was blood. The CDR3 loop reads CASTDTLRETQYF. Here the CDR3 DNA reads TGTGCCAGCACCGACACACTGAGGGAGACCCAGTACTTC.